These 16 T cell receptor beta chains originate from one sample sequenced in a study of T-cell memory formation after mild COVID-19. TCRdb itself ran the 5' RACE reads through MiXCR, one entry per CDR3 protein. Here the sample spans some 210,000 distinct CDR3 sequences, around 18% being singletons. The specimen sequenced was PBMCs or a T cell subset sorted from them (not recorded which). The source of these receptors is an adult woman who had mild COVID-19 (a few samples of this study predate the infection). Cell type and time point are not known.

In this sample, this clonotype turned up a few times. The V and J genes are TRBV7-6 and TRBJ1-5, with D uncertain. Germline V lookup: CDR1 SGHVS, CDR2 FNYEAQ. The CDR3 is 15 residues long. V gave up 3 bases and J gave up 7 bases, with 16 bases separating them. This chain's CDR3 is CASSLGLGGGQPQHF. The CDR3 DNA reads as TGTGCCAGCAGCTTGGGGTTGGGAGGAGGGCAGCCCCAGCATTTT.

This clonotype was seen repeatedly, ten times or more. V and J are TRBV10-3 and TRBJ1-2, with a weak D call TRBD1 (5 bases). In germline, CDR1 is ENHRY, CDR2 SYGVKD. This CDR3 contains 13 residues. The V and J ends lost 4 bases and 3 bases respectively, with 9 bases between them. The chain's CDR3 is CAISGGMDYGYTF. The CDR3 coding sequence is TGTGCCATCAGTGGGGGGATGGACTATGGCTACACCTTC.

This clonotype was seen more than once but under ten times. V usage is TRBV5-1 and J usage is TRBJ1-1, with D uncertain. Germline V gene sequence: CDR1 SGHRS, CDR2 YFSETQ. V was trimmed by 0 bases and J by 3 bases, leaving 3 bases between them. This CDR3 is 12 amino acids long. The CDR3 DNA follows: TGCGCCAGCAGCTTGGTGCACACTGAAGCTTTCTTT. This translates into CASSLVHTEAFF. The full variable domain, with the rest looked up from reference TRBV5-1 and TRBJ1-1, is KAGVTQTPRYLIKTRGQQVTLSCSPISGHRSVSWYQQTPGQGLQFLFEYFSETQRNKGNFPGRFSGRQFSNSRSEMNVSTLELGDSALYLCASSLVHTEAFFGQGTRLTVV.

This chain joins TRBV19 and TRBJ2-1, with D possibly being TRBD2 (6 bases). The V gene lost 0 bases and the J gene lost 3 bases, with 12 bases spanning the gap. Looked up from germline, CDR1 is LNHDA and CDR2 is SQIVND (reference sequence). The CDR3 sequence is 16 residues long. As DNA, the CDR3 is TGTGCCAGTAGTATAGAAATCGGGAGCGACTACAATGAGCAGTTCTTC. Translation: CASSIEIGSDYNEQFF.

The chain uses TRBV12-3 or TRBV12-4 and TRBJ2-3; 7 positions match TRBD2. Germline trimming cut 3 bases from V and 2 bases from J; bases unmatched to any gene: 14. There are 18 residues in the CDR3. The CDR3 loop reads CASSLGGSPPLLTDTQYF. DNA for the CDR3: TGTGCCAGCAGTTTGGGAGGGTCGCCACCCTTGCTCACAGATACGCAGTATTTT.

This clonotype has just a few counts. The chain employs TRBV5-1 and TRBJ2-3; D is perhaps TRBD1 (6 bases). Per germline, CDR1 SGHRS and CDR2 YFSETQ. This CDR3 comprises 15 residues. Between the trimmed V and J ends, which lost 0 bases and 0 bases, there was a span of 8 bases. CDR3: CASSLVDRSTDTQYF. CDR3 sequence (DNA): TGCGCCAGCAGCTTGGTGGACAGAAGCACAGATACGCAGTATTTT. Complete variable domain (other parts from reference TRBV5-1 and TRBJ2-3): KAGVTQTPRYLIKTRGQQVTLSCSPISGHRSVSWYQQTPGQGLQFLFEYFSETQRNKGNFPGRFSGRQFSNSRSEMNVSTLELGDSALYLCASSLVDRSTDTQYFGPGTRLTVL.

The chain recombines TRBV7-8 with TRBJ2-1, with TRBD1 matching over 8 bases. Germline trimming cut 5 bases from V and 6 bases from J; bases unmatched to any gene: 9. The CDR3 length is 15 residues. Germline V gene sequence: CDR1 SGHVS, CDR2 FQNEAQ. This chain's CDR3 is CASSPDRVGSNEQFF. CDR3 coding DNA: TGTGCCAGCAGCCCGGACAGGGTAGGATCCAATGAGCAGTTCTTC. The variable domain in full, with the rest retrieved from reference TRBV7-8 and TRBJ2-1, is GAGVSQSPRYKVAKRGQDVALRCDPISGHVSLFWYQQALGQGPEFLTYFQNEAQLDKSGLPSDRFFAERPEGSVSTLKIQRTQQEDSAVYLCASSPDRVGSNEQFFGPGTRLTVL.

This clonotype has just a few counts. The chain joins TRBV6-2 or TRBV6-3 to TRBJ2-1, with TRBD2 matching over 11 bases. Germline assignment: CDR1 MNHEY and CDR2 SVGEGT. The CDR3 is 15 residues long. J lost 10 bases, V lost 5 bases, and 10 bases had no gene match. The DNA of the CDR3 is TGTGCCAGCAGTCCCCAGACTAGCGGGAATAGGGAGCAGTTCTTC. It is translated as CASSPQTSGNREQFF.

This clonotype was seen a few times. CDR3 residues: CSATAINSYEQYF. The CDR3 DNA reads as TGCAGTGCGACAGCGATCAACTCCTACGAGCAGTACTTC. This sequence joins TRBV20-1 and TRBJ2-7; TRBD1 might be the D (5 bases). With 6 bases removed from V and 0 bases from J, the gap between germline ends came to 12 bases. The CDR3 totals 13 residues. Per germline, CDR1 DFQATT and CDR2 SNEGSKA (reference sequence).

This clonotype occurred a few times. The V gene is TRBV12-3 or TRBV12-4, the J gene TRBJ2-3; D may be TRBD2 (6 bases). Trimming cost V 8 bases and J 2 bases, with 8 bases left between them. This CDR3 is built from 12 residues. CDR3 nucleotide sequence: TGTGCCAGCGGCGGGAACACAGATACGCAGTATTTT. Translated, it gives CASGGNTDTQYF.

This chain connects TRBV24-1 to TRBJ2-2; D remains unclear. V was clipped by 4 bases and J by 1 base, with 12 bases between them. Germline-derived CDR1 and CDR2 are KGHDR and SFDVKD. This CDR3 has 16 residues. The CDR3 loop is CATSEGRFLNTGELFF. In DNA form, the CDR3 reads TGTGCCACCAGTGAGGGTAGGTTCCTGAACACCGGGGAGCTGTTTTTT.

The V gene is TRBV20-1, the J gene TRBJ2-3; TRBD1 matches at 7 bases. Germline CDR1 is DFQATT and CDR2 is SNEGSKA (reference sequence). The length of the CDR3 is 16 residues. The J segment lost 4 bases and the V segment lost 1 base, leaving 11 bases of the junction unmatched. The CDR3 DNA reads as TGCAGTGCTAGAGTACGAGGGGGCGGAGGAGCAGATACGCAGTATTTT. Amino acid sequence: CSARVRGGGGADTQYF.

The chain uses TRBV18 and TRBJ1-6; 11 bases line up with TRBD1. The CDR3 length is 15 residues. The ends lost 4 bases at V and 6 bases at J; junction bases unmatched: 2. The germline V gene has CDR1 KGHSH and CDR2 LQKENI. In nucleotides, the CDR3 is TGTGCCAGCTCACTCGGGACAGGGGGTAATTCACCCCTCCACTTT. It is translated as CASSLGTGGNSPLHF.

The chain employs TRBV4-1 and TRBJ1-3; the D is unclear. Germline V gene data show CDR1 as MGHRA and CDR2 as YSYEKL. The length of the CDR3 is 15 residues. Deletions cut 1 base from V and 0 bases from J, with 7 bases between. The CDR3 DNA sequence: TGCGCCAGCAGCCAAGGAACAGTCTCTGGAAACACCATATATTTT. It encodes CASSQGTVSGNTIYF.

V gene TRBV29-1 combines with J gene TRBJ1-1, with D uncertain. Trimming cost V 8 bases and J 1 base, with 5 bases left between them. Germline V lookup: CDR1 SQVTM, CDR2 ANQGSEA. The length of the CDR3 is 10 residues. The CDR3 nucleotides read TGCAGCATCAAGAACACTGAAGCTTTCTTT. Residues: CSIKNTEAFF.

This clonotype has only a few counts. The V call is TRBV7-9, the J call TRBJ2-2, with D tentatively TRBD2 (6 bases). From germline, CDR1 is SEHNR and CDR2 FQNEAQ (reference sequence). The ends were cut back, 4 bases at V and 1 base at J, with 16 bases in the middle. CDR3 length: 17 residues. The CDR3 bases are TGTGCCAGCAGCTACCCGACCGGCGGGGTGAACACCGGGGAGCTGTTTTTT. Translating gives CASSYPTGGVNTGELFF.